Below, one TCR beta chain is given with its context. Its antigen is not yet known. No base qualities exist here, and no much larger clone lies one base off it. TCRbeta CDR3 regions were amplified from genomic DNA using the immunoSEQ Assay, a bias-controlled multiplex PCR. The study's own analysis went as follows. The number of nucleated cells in each sample was estimated by amplification of reference gene primers within the assay. To quantify the absolute abundance of each unique TCRbeta CDR3 rearrangement, sequence reads were collapsed and filtered. For each sample, productive Simpson clonality was calculated as the square root of Simpson's diversity index over productive rearrangements. TCRdb obtained this table from immuneACCESS and retained in-frame rearrangements with V and J assigned. These tables miss some clones; where compared with another copy, unresolved V genes account for less than half of the shortfall, and the remainder is unexplained. V and J calls and clone size are given by that table; D and trimming were obtained from the DNA. The table for this sample lists 130,000 to 150,000 clones; about 85% of them were counted only once. In total, the top ten clones hold 2.6% of the sample.

Each collaborating institution followed its own protocols to collect whole blood in K2EDTA tubes. For TCRbeta analysis, collaborator samples were shipped as frozen whole blood, as isolated PBMCs, or as DNA extracted from either sample type. The sample belongs to a study of blood T cell repertoires in COVID-19 (dated by TCRdb to about 2020). For the study in its entirety: Samples covering the acute and convalescent phases of COVID-19 were provided by collaborators in the United States, Italy and Spain. The prospective study material was composed of cDNA or gDNA derived from T cells, B-cell-depleted T cells, or PBMCs. The dataset comprised deeply sampled blood TCRbeta repertoires from subjects exposed to, actively infected with, or recovered from COVID-19. The repertoires were released in a freely available public database intended as a resource for research on the immune response to SARS-CoV-2. The samples were drawn from the first 160 participants of the ongoing ImmuneRACE study and from 1,200 or so subjects provided by 6 global collaborators. A de-identified subject ID, COVID-19 status, age in years and sex were almost always included in the sample metadata. Where HLA class I and class II types were available, the types were taken from metadata supplied by the sample provider, not from assay-based typing. Study-wide findings and limitations: The amount of clinical and demographic metadata varied by source and participant and was provided uncurated.

Trimming costs V 0 bases and J 3 bases, and their ends lie 13 bases apart. Spanning cysteine to phenylalanine, the CDR3 consists of 15 amino acids. Only CDR3 DNA is held: 45 bases, read in frame from base 1. The CDR1 and CDR2 encoded by the germline V gene are SGHRS and YFSETQ. The sequence is built from TRBV5-1 and TRBJ2-7, with the identity of the D gene unclear. Material: peripheral blood. This receptor was taken from a human donor with acute or convalescent COVID-19. The donor label of this sample is uncertain. The CDR3 region has the sequence CASSLAGYTNYEQYF. In nucleotide form, the sequence is TGCGCCAGCAGCTTGGCAGGCTATACAAACTACGAGCAGTACTTC. Full variable domain (CDR3 extended with the reference TRBV5-1 and TRBJ2-7 proteins): KAGVTQTPRYLIKTRGQQVTLSCSPISGHRSVSWYQQTPGQGLQFLFEYFSETQRNKGNFPGRFSGRQFSNSRSEMNVSTLELGDSALYLCASSLAGYTNYEQYFGPGTRLTVT.